This T cell receptor (beta chain) was recovered during a study of PD-L1 blockade in urothelial cancer. As for the study in general: Blood yielded a median of about 140,000 T cells per sample. Study-wide points: Pretreatment blood TCR clonality under the median forecast improved survival.

TCRdb keeps only in-frame clones here, not all; method: immunoSEQ multiplex PCR. The table records tens of thousands of clones, approximately 80% of them present only once. Worth noting for this clone: Antigen specificity is unknown.

Germline V gene sequence: CDR1 SQVTM, CDR2 ANQGSEA. V lost 0 bases, J lost 2 bases, and 10 bases stayed unmatched. The CDR3 spans 17 residues. The receptor's source is a man in his 70s with urothelial cancer. The sequences come from PBMCs, collected around atezolizumab (anti-PD-L1) treatment. This rearrangement joins TRBV29-1 to TRBJ2-5; 9 bases match TRBD2. The CDR3 nucleotides are TGCAGCGTTGAAGACCCAGCGGGAGGCCGGAATCAAGAGACCCAGTACTTC. Translating gives CSVEDPAGGRNQETQYF.